This T cell receptor beta chain was retrieved from a study of blood T cells in healthy people across ages. Study observations and caveats: The long-lived group displayed more naive CD4+ cells, plus higher diversity, than the aged donors did.

This clonotype occurred once. Its antigen is still unknown. Alongside a J-beta primer mix, a sample-barcoded 5' primer served in a second PCR lasting about 7 to 11 cycles. Each cDNA molecule, via a template-switch adaptor with 12 random nucleotides, was tagged. TCRdb called the 5' RACE reads again in MiXCR, with one record for every CDR3 protein. The sample has about 2 million distinct CDR3 sequences, 49% seen once. A minimum of 5 micrograms of total RNA was extracted per sample. The ends lost 3 bases at V and 2 bases at J; junction bases unmatched: 13. The germline gives CDR1 SGDLS, CDR2 YYNGEE. This CDR3 is built from 18 residues.

The chain is built from TRBV9 and TRBJ2-5, with 10 bases lining up with TRBD2. Input material: blood. The receptor was derived from a woman aged 40-49 years in good health. The CDR3 loop reads CASSAGTFSGGTQETQYF. DNA for the CDR3: TGTGCCAGCAGCGCCGGAACCTTTAGCGGGGGGACTCAAGAGACCCAGTACTTC.